What follows is one T cell receptor beta chain and its context. Its target is unknown. This record belongs to a study of T cell responses to AZD1222 COVID-19 vaccine. Study-level findings and limits: With two AZD1222 doses given, Spike-specific TCR breadth and depth both rose. It should be noted that donors were predominantly white British and more often female, and clonal diversity was possibly underestimated.

Generated by immunoSEQ multiplex PCR, the TCRdb table keeps only in-frame clones and is missing some. The sample carries some 170,000 clones, approximately 92% recorded once. This TCR was recovered from an adult in good health. The source material was peripheral blood, sampled on day 0 of AZD1222 vaccination.

CDR3 nucleotides: TGTGCCAGCAGTGAAGCCCCTACAGGGACCGAGCAGTACTTC. Encoded protein: CASSEAPTGTEQYF. The chain joins TRBV6-1 to TRBJ2-7; perhaps TRBD1 as D (6 bases). From germline, CDR1 is MNHNS and CDR2 SASEGT. CDR3 length: 14 amino acids. V shed 0 bases and J shed 6 bases, with 12 bases lying between them.